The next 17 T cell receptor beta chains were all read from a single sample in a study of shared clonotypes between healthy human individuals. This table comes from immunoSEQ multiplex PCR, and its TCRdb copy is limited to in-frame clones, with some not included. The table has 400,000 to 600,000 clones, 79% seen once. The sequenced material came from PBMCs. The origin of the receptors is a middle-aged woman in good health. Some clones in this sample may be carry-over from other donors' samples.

CDR3 nucleotide sequence: TGTGCCAGCAGTGGCACTACGCTCTCCTACAATGAGCAGTTCTTC. Its translation: CASSGTTLSYNEQFF. The chain is built from TRBV6-6 and TRBJ2-1; D remains unclear. In germline, CDR1 is MNHNY, CDR2 SVGAGI (reference sequence). V lost 5 bases and J 0 bases, leaving 11 bases between the germline ends. The CDR3 has 15 amino acids.

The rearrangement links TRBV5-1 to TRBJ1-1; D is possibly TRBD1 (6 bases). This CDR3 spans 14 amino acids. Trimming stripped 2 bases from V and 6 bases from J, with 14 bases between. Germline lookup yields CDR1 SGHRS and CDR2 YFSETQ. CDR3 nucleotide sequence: TGCGCCAGCAGCTTACCGGGGGCTAATGCTGAAGCTTTCTTT. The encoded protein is CASSLPGANAEAFF.

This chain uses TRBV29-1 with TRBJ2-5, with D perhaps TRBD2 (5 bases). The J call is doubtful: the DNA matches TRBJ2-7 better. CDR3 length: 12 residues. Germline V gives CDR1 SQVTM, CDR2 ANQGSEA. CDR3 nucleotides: TGCAGCGTCAGCGGAAGCTCCTACGAGCAGTACTTC. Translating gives CSVSGSSYEQYF.

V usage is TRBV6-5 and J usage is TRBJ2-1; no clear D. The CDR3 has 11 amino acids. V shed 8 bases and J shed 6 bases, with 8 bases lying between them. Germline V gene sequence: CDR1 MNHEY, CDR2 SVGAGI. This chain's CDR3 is CASGSGNEQFF. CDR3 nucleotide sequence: TGTGCCAGCGGTTCCGGCAATGAGCAGTTCTTC.

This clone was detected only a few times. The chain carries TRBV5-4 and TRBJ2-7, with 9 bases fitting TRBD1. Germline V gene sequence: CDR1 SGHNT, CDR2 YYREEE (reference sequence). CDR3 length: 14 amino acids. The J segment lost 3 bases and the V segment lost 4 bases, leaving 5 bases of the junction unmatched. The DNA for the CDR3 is TGTGCCAGCAGCCCGCAGGACAGGGGCTACGAGCAGTACTTC. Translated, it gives CASSPQDRGYEQYF.

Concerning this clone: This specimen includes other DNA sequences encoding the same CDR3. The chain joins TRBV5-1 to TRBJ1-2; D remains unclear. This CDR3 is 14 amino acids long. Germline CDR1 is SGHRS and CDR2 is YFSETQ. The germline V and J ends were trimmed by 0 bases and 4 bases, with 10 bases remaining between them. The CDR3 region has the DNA TGCGCCAGCAGCTTGGTTCCGGGTACCTATGGCTACACCTTC. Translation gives CASSLVPGTYGYTF.

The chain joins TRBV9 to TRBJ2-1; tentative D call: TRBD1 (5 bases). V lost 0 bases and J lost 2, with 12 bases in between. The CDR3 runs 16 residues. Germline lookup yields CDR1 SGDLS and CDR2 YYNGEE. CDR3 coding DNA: TGTGCCAGCAGCGTAGAGGGGCGGACCACCTACAATGAGCAGTTCTTC. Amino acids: CASSVEGRTTYNEQFF.

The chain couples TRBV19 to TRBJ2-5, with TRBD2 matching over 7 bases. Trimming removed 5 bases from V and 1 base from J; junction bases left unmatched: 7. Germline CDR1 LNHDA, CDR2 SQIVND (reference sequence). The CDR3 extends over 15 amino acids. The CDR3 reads CASSWASGIQETQYF. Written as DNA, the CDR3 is TGTGCCAGTAGTTGGGCTAGCGGAATCCAAGAGACCCAGTACTTC.

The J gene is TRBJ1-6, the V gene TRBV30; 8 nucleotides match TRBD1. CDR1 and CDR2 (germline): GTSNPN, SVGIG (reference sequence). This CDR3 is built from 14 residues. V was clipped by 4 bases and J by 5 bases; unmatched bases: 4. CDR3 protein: CAWIRTGNNSPLHF. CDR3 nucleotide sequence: TGTGCCTGGATACGGACAGGGAATAATTCACCCCTCCACTTT.

Written as DNA, the CDR3 is TGCGCCAGCAGCTTGGCCGGGGACCTCCACACTGAGCAGTTCTTC. Translating gives CASSLAGDLHTEQFF. This sequence joins TRBV5-1 and TRBJ2-1; D may correspond to TRBD1 or TRBD2 (5 bases each). This CDR3 spans 15 amino acids. From germline, CDR1 is SGHRS and CDR2 YFSETQ. Trimming cost V 0 bases and J 9 bases, with 16 bases left between them.

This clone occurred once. CDR3 sequence: CASSLTSGSYEQYF. The CDR3 DNA sequence: TGTGCCAGCAGCCTAACTAGCGGCTCCTACGAGCAGTACTTC. V gene TRBV6-6 combines with J gene TRBJ2-7; 8 bases are shared with TRBD2. V lost 6 bases and J lost 0; bases outside the gene matches: 4. This CDR3 contains 14 residues. Germline assignment: CDR1 MNHNY and CDR2 SVGAGI (reference sequence).

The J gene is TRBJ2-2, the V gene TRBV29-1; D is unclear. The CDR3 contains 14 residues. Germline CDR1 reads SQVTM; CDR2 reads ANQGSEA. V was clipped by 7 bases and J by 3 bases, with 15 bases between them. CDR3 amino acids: CSGGRVSDTGELFF. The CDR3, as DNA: TGCAGCGGCGGCCGGGTTTCGGACACCGGGGAGCTGTTTTTT.

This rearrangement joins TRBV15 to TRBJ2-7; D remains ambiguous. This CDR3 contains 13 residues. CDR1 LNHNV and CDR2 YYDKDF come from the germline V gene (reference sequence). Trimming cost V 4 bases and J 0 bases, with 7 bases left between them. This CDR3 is CATSISYSYEQYF. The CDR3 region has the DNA TGTGCCACCAGCATAAGCTACTCCTACGAGCAGTACTTC.

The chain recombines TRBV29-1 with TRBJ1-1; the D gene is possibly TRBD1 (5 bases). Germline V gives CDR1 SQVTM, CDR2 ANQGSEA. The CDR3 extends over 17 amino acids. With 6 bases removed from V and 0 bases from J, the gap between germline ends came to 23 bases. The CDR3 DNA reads TGCAGCGTGGCTAACTGGGGCAGGGCAGGAATGAACACTGAAGCTTTCTTT. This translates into CSVANWGRAGMNTEAFF. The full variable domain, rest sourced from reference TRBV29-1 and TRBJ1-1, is SAVISQKPSRDICQRGTSLTIQCQVDSQVTMMFWYRQQPGQSLTLIATANQGSEATYESGFVIDKFPISRPNLTFSTLTVSNMSPEDSSIYLCSVANWGRAGMNTEAFFGQGTRLTVV.

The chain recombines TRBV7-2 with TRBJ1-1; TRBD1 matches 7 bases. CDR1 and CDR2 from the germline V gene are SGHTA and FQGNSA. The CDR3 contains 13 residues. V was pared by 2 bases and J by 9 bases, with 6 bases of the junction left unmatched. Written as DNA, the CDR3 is TGTGCCAGCAGCTTAACAGGGGAACGGCAAGCTTTCTTT. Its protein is CASSLTGERQAFF. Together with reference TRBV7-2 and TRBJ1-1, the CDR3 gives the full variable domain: GAGVSQSPSNKVTEKGKDVELRCDPISGHTALYWYRQSLGQGLEFLIYFQGNSAPDKSGLPSDRFSAERTGGSVSTLTIQRTQQEDSAVYLCASSLTGERQAFFGQGTRLTVV.

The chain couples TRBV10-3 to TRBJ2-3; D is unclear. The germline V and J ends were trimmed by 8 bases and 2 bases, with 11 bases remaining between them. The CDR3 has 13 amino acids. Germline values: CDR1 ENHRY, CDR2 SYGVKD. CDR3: CAIEGSNTDTQYF. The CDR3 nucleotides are TGTGCCATCGAAGGCAGTAACACAGATACGCAGTATTTT.

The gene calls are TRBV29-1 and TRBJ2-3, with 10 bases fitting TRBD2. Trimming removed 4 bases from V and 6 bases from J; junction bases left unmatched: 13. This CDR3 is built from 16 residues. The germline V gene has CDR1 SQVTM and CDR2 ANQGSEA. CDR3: CSVGGLLAGVEDTQYF. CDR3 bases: TGCAGCGTTGGGGGCCTCCTAGCGGGAGTAGAGGATACGCAGTATTTT.